The T cell receptor (beta chain) under discussion was sequenced for a study of human T cells and chemical hapten exposure. Study-level background: There were per-sample TCR yield variations, arising mainly from small pooled library volume differences.

This clonotype turned up a few times. Its matching antigen is unknown. The CDR3 totals 14 residues. Germline CDR1 and CDR2: SEHNR and FQNEAQ (reference sequence). Trimming took 5 bases from V and 4 from J; bases not matched to a gene: 4. Study findings and constraints: No shift was seen in TCRs above 1 in 1000 frequency with DPC sensitization.

Whole blood that had not been fractionated was the source of extracted total RNA. The library labeled individual cDNA molecules by adding unique molecular identifiers to them. In the original processing: A per-sample median of about 94,000 TCRs was observed, with counts ranging from about 20,000 to 750,000. From the reads, TCRdb called clonotypes with MiXCR, one entry per CDR3 protein. These V and J calls originate from TCRdb's pipeline instead of the authors' own analysis. The data contain around 120,000 distinct CDR3 sequences, approximately 9% of them singletons. The V call is TRBV7-9, the J call TRBJ2-3, with 9 bases identical to TRBD1. Sequenced material: whole blood. This receptor was taken from a human donor in good health. Some clones in this sample may be carry-over from other donors' samples. The CDR3, as DNA: TGTGCCAGCAGCCTGACAGGGGGTTCAGATACGCAGTATTTT. This gives the protein CASSLTGGSDTQYF.